Sequencing of this T cell receptor (beta chain) was carried out in a study of shared clonotypes between healthy human individuals. Study conclusions and caveats: Estimated clonotype richness was generally higher in naive than memory subsets. A handful of donors held about 4.6% of naive CD4 clonotypes in common. The low donor count limited represented genetic and exposure-history diversity.

Worth noting for this clone: The antigen remains undetermined.

In the authors' methods: Filtering differed for immunoSEQ, which gave only junction sequences without quality scores. Assay used: immunoSEQ multiplex PCR; TCRdb lists only in-frame clones, some missing. V and J calls and clone size come straight from that table; D and trimming were deduced from the DNA. The table has about 680,000 clones, about 91% seen once. The V gene's germline CDR1 is SGHTA and CDR2 FQGNSA. The CDR3 has 14 amino acids. Trimming removed 2 bases from V and 12 bases from J, with 17 bases in between. CD45RO-negative, CCR7-positively selected cells formed the naive CD8 fraction, excluding terminally differentiated effector memory CD45RA+ cells.

Sequences were obtained from naive CD8+ T cells sorted from blood. The TCR comes from a young man in good health. The chain recombines TRBV7-2 with TRBJ2-1, with unresolved D. The CDR3 loop is CASSLNWALEGQFF. The CDR3 nucleotides read TGTGCCAGCAGCTTAAACTGGGCCCTAGAAGGGCAGTTCTTC.